The text below deals with one TCR beta chain. The data were obtained in a study of OX40 agonist ivuxolimab in advanced cancers. Produced via immunoSEQ multiplex PCR; TCRdb's table is partial and in-frame only. The sample carries more than 45,000 clones, roughly four fifths recorded once. The V end was cut by 5 bases, the J end by 6 bases, with 19 bases between. Germline loops: CDR1 SGHAT, CDR2 FQNNGV. The CDR3 sequence is 16 residues long. The clonotype was recovered from an adult with an advanced solid tumor such as melanoma, head and neck, liver or kidney cancer. The chain carries TRBV11-2 and TRBJ2-2; D is perhaps TRBD1 (6 bases). This specimen was CD4+ or CD8+ T cells sorted from blood, taken in a trial of the OX40 agonist ivuxolimab. Here the CDR3 DNA reads TGTGCCAGCAGCGGAGCCTCAGGGGCATGGGCCGGGGAGCTGTTTTTT. Its translation: CASSGASGAWAGELFF.